Presented here are 29 T cell receptor beta chains from one specimen sequenced in a study of Graves' ophthalmopathy and Graves' hyperthyroidism (dated by TCRdb to 2016 to 2019). Sequencing relied on an Illumina HiSeq 2000. TCR beta CDR3 regions were amplified from RNA transcripts for repertoire sequencing. The first round was an RT-PCR using HTBI primers with the Qiagen OneStep RT-PCR kit, and this first round was followed by a second-round multiplex PCR, then size selection and purification. In-frame beta chains were kept once TCRdb had trimmed the public reads at Q25 with fastp and called clones with MiXCR. Every CDR3 protein is listed once, alongside the most common genes and DNA of its rows. This sample has roughly 420,000 distinct CDR3 sequences in its table, and under 25% of those were observed once. 3% of the sample is held by the ten biggest clonotypes. Material for sequencing was peripheral blood. The receptors stem from a woman aged 18-35 years with stable Graves' hyperthyroidism. Donor details come from another sample of the same person, matched by shared clones.

This clonotype was detected many times. The rearrangement uses TRBV29-1 and TRBJ2-7; TRBD1 matches at 10 bases. With 1 base clipped from V and 3 bases from J, the junction kept 12 bases outside the gene matches. Germline lookup yields CDR1 SQVTM and CDR2 ANQGSEA. The CDR3 sequence is 17 residues long. The CDR3 DNA is TGCAGCGTTGAAGCTCGGGGACAGGGGCGAAAAATCTACGAGCAGTACTTC. Translation: CSVEARGQGRKIYEQYF.

This clonotype was detected a few times. The chain has TRBV11-1 and TRBJ2-2; D could derive from TRBD1 or TRBD2 (5 bases each). V was trimmed by 6 bases and J by 0 bases, leaving 23 bases between them. Germline values: CDR1 SGHAT, CDR2 FQDESV (reference sequence). The CDR3 extends over 19 amino acids. The CDR3 DNA reads as TGTGCCAGCAGGCCTTCCTGGGGGTCCTCCCCCGCGAACACCGGGGAGCTGTTTTTT. This gives the protein CASRPSWGSSPANTGELFF.

The rearrangement joins TRBV5-1 to TRBJ1-5; unclear D gene. Trimming pared 1 base from V and 1 base from J, leaving 9 bases between. From germline, CDR1 is SGHRS and CDR2 YFSETQ. This CDR3 contains 15 residues. The CDR3 region has the DNA TGCGCCAGCAGCTTGTCCGGATCGAGCAATCAGCCCCAGCATTTT. Protein: CASSLSGSSNQPQHF.

The sample holds many counts of this clonotype. The rearrangement links TRBV15 to TRBJ2-7, with 8 bases lining up with TRBD1. Losses at the gene ends were 0 bases for V and 2 bases for J; bases not matched to a gene: 9. Germline lookup yields CDR1 LNHNV and CDR2 YYDKDF (reference sequence). The CDR3 loop spans 17 amino acids. The DNA for the CDR3 is TGTGCCACCAGCAGAGATTCTCTCCGGGACAGGCCCTACGAGCAGTACTTC. Its protein product is CATSRDSLRDRPYEQYF.

In its sample, this clonotype was seen many times. CDR3 region: CATEGGDANTGELFF. DNA for the CDR3: TGTGCCACCGAGGGTGGGGACGCGAACACCGGGGAGCTGTTTTTT. This rearrangement joins TRBV6-2 or TRBV6-3 to TRBJ2-2; perhaps D is TRBD1 or TRBD2 (5 bases each). Trimming took off 10 bases at V and 0 bases at J, with 15 bases between the two ends. The CDR3 covers 15 residues. CDR1 is MNHEY, CDR2 SVGEGT, per germline.

This chain links TRBV5-1 with TRBJ2-4; 10 bases agree with TRBD2. CDR1 is SGHRS, CDR2 YFSETQ, per germline. The CDR3 is 17 residues long. V shed 0 bases and J 1 base; nucleotides not matched to a gene: 4. The CDR3 region is CASSLGPSGSAKNIQYF. CDR3 DNA: TGCGCCAGCAGCTTGGGTCCTAGCGGGAGTGCCAAAAACATTCAGTACTTC.

The rearrangement uses TRBV6-2 or TRBV6-3 and TRBJ1-6; possible D gene TRBD1, 6 bases. This CDR3 has 15 amino acids. V was trimmed by 7 bases and J by 10 bases, leaving 20 bases between them. Germline CDR1 reads MNHEY; CDR2 reads SVGEGT. CDR3: CASNKQGARGSPLHF. The CDR3 DNA follows: TGTGCCAGCAACAAACAGGGTGCTCGAGGATCACCCCTCCACTTT.

This clonotype was seen at least ten times. The rearrangement links TRBV29-1 to TRBJ1-1; no clear D gene. Between the trimmed V and J ends, which lost 4 bases and 0 bases, there was a span of 9 bases. Germline loops: CDR1 SQVTM, CDR2 ANQGSEA. The CDR3 contains 13 residues. The chain's CDR3 is CSVAWDLNTEAFF. DNA of the CDR3: TGCAGCGTTGCATGGGATTTGAACACTGAAGCTTTCTTT.

This clonotype came up many times. The CDR3 loop is CASSLTASEQYF. The CDR3 nucleotides are TGCGCCAGCAGCTTGACCGCTAGCGAGCAGTACTTC. The V call is TRBV5-1, the J call TRBJ2-7, with D hard to call. CDR3 length: 12 residues. The V end lost 1 base, the J end lost 6 bases, and 8 bases lay between the germline ends. Germline V gene sequence: CDR1 SGHRS, CDR2 YFSETQ.

This clonotype was seen ten or more times. The chain employs TRBV29-1 and TRBJ2-7, with unresolved D. The CDR3 spans 14 residues. Germline lookup yields CDR1 SQVTM and CDR2 ANQGSEA. Between the trimmed V and J ends, which lost 5 bases and 4 bases, there was a span of 18 bases. CDR3 DNA sequence: TGCAGCGTTAACGGTCCAGGTGGTTGGTACGAGCAGTACTTC. It yields the protein CSVNGPGGWYEQYF.

This clonotype was found many times. The CDR3 here is CASSYSGLLTGELFF. The CDR3 coding sequence is TGTGCCAGCAGTTATTCAGGACTTCTCACCGGGGAGCTGTTTTTT. The J gene is TRBJ2-2, the V gene TRBV6-5; possible D gene TRBD2, 5 bases. CDR3 length equals 15 residues. The ends were cut back, 3 bases at V and 4 bases at J, with 12 bases in the middle. The V gene's germline CDR1 is MNHEY and CDR2 SVGAGI.

The V call is TRBV2, the J call TRBJ2-6; possibly TRBD1 or TRBD2 for D (6 bases each). CDR3 size: 17 residues. CDR1 is SNHLY and CDR2 is FYNNEI in the germline V gene. The ends were cut back, 3 bases at V and 0 bases at J, with 12 bases in the middle. CDR3 DNA sequence: TGTGCCAGCAGTGAGTGGGGGGCGAACTCTGGGGCCAACGTCCTGACTTTC. Translating gives CASSEWGANSGANVLTF.

This clonotype was picked up many times. This rearrangement joins TRBV20-1 to TRBJ1-1; TRBD1 is a possible D gene (5 bases). The CDR3 spans 14 residues. Germline values: CDR1 DFQATT, CDR2 SNEGSKA (reference sequence). Trimming left V 2 bases short and J 2 bases short, with 12 bases between. The CDR3: CSARQGSSNTEAFF. For the CDR3, the DNA is TGCAGTGCTAGACAGGGAAGCTCCAACACTGAAGCTTTCTTT.

V and J are TRBV9 and TRBJ2-7; D not resolved. Germline V gene sequence: CDR1 SGDLS, CDR2 YYNGEE. Trimming removed 0 bases from V and 2 bases from J, with 9 bases in between. The CDR3 totals 14 residues. The CDR3 loop reads CASSVGAKAYEQYF. CDR3 DNA: TGTGCCAGCAGCGTAGGGGCCAAGGCCTACGAGCAGTACTTC. Complete variable domain (other parts from reference TRBV9 and TRBJ2-7): DSGVTQTPKHLITATGQRVTLRCSPRSGDLSVYWYQQSLDQGLQFLIQYYNGEERAKGNILERFSAQQFPDLHSELNLSSLELGDSALYFCASSVGAKAYEQYFGPGTRLTVT.

There are a few counts of this clonotype. The CDR3 is CASSLWEAANTGELFF. The CDR3, as DNA: TGTGCCAGCAGCTTATGGGAGGCCGCGAACACCGGGGAGCTGTTTTTT. The chain couples TRBV11-2 to TRBJ2-2; D perhaps matches TRBD2 (6 bases). V lost 2 bases to trimming and J lost 0 bases, with 10 bases between them. CDR3 length: 16 residues. CDR1 and CDR2 from the germline V gene are SGHAT and FQNNGV.

The chain recombines TRBV12-3 or TRBV12-4 with TRBJ1-2; D unclear. V lost 6 bases to trimming and J lost 3 bases, with 5 bases between them. The CDR3 spans 11 residues. DNA for the CDR3: TGTGCCAGCAGCCAAGACTATGGCTACACCTTC. This encodes CASSQDYGYTF.

Written as DNA, the CDR3 is TGCAGTGCTAGACGGCAGGGGGCTATGGAGACCCAGTACTTC. It encodes CSARRQGAMETQYF. This chain connects TRBV20-1 to TRBJ2-5, with 8 bases matching TRBD1. The CDR3 consists of 14 residues. Trimming at V came to 2 bases and at J to 5 bases, leaving 7 bases not matched to a gene. Germline values: CDR1 DFQATT, CDR2 SNEGSKA (reference sequence).

This clonotype was observed many times. The chain uses TRBV12-3 or TRBV12-4 and TRBJ2-7; tentatively, D is TRBD1 (6 bases). V shed 1 base and J shed 4 bases, with 14 bases lying between them. This CDR3 has 15 amino acids. CDR3 in amino acids: CASSLGGQGQYEQYF. The CDR3, as DNA: TGTGCCAGCAGTTTAGGAGGGCAGGGACAATACGAGCAGTACTTC.

The table lists this clonotype with many counts. CDR3 sequence (DNA): TGTGCCAGCAGCTCTCCCAGGATATCCTACGAGCAGTACTTC. It encodes CASSSPRISYEQYF. The rearrangement uses TRBV7-2 and TRBJ2-7; D is unclear. Germline loops: CDR1 SGHTA, CDR2 FQGNSA. Trimming took off 4 bases at V and 1 base at J, with 11 bases between the two ends. This CDR3 comprises 14 residues.

This chain joins TRBV6-1 and TRBJ1-6; D is possibly TRBD1 (5 bases). Germline V lookup: CDR1 MNHNS, CDR2 SASEGT. The CDR3 spans 14 residues. Trimming pared 6 bases from V and 10 bases from J, leaving 16 bases between. The CDR3 DNA sequence: TGTGCCAGCAGGATGAGTGGGGGAGGATCACCCCTCCACTTT. Its protein is CASRMSGGGSPLHF.

At least ten counts were recorded for this clonotype. This chain connects TRBV11-2 to TRBJ2-2, with 11 positions matching TRBD2. J lost 6 bases, V lost 1 base, and 10 bases had no gene match. Germline V gives CDR1 SGHAT, CDR2 FQNNGV. This CDR3 region has 18 residues. This CDR3 is CASSLGPPSGRPPGELFF. The CDR3 DNA reads as TGTGCCAGCAGCTTAGGCCCCCCTAGCGGGAGGCCCCCCGGGGAGCTGTTTTTT.

This clonotype was seen many times. The V and J genes are TRBV2 and TRBJ2-5; 9 bases map to TRBD1. The CDR3 is made up of 14 amino acids. Germline V lookup: CDR1 SNHLY, CDR2 FYNNEI. V dropped 1 base and J dropped 5; count of bases not matched to a gene: 2. CDR3 protein: CASSEGTGDETQYF. The CDR3 nucleotides read TGTGCCAGCAGTGAAGGGACAGGGGACGAGACCCAGTACTTC.

There are many counts of this clonotype. This chain joins TRBV6-2 or TRBV6-3 and TRBJ2-5, with a tentative D call TRBD1 (5 bases). The CDR3 runs 15 residues. V was cut by 7 bases and J by 2 bases, with 17 bases left in between. Germline CDR1 MNHEY, CDR2 SVGEGT. The CDR3 nucleotides are TGTGCCAGCACCCCGGTCACAGGTACTCAAGAGACCCAGTACTTC. Its protein product is CASTPVTGTQETQYF.

This clonotype appeared a few times. The gene calls are TRBV18 and TRBJ2-2; D unresolved. Germline CDR1 is KGHSH and CDR2 is LQKENI. This CDR3 has 16 amino acids. V lost 1 base and J lost 1, with 10 bases in between. The CDR3 loop reads CASSPLSDLNTGELFF. CDR3 nucleotides: TGTGCCAGCTCACCACTCAGTGATCTGAACACCGGGGAGCTGTTTTTT.

This clonotype was counted only a few times. This chain joins TRBV10-3 and TRBJ2-5; perhaps TRBD2 as D (6 bases). The CDR3 is 13 amino acids. Per the germline V gene, CDR1 is ENHRY and CDR2 is SYGVKD. Trimming removed 4 bases at V and 4 bases at J, with 10 bases between. Here the CDR3 reads CAISGDLVETQYF. The CDR3 coding sequence is TGTGCCATCAGTGGGGACTTGGTAGAGACCCAGTACTTC.

This clonotype was detected ten times or more. This chain joins TRBV10-2 and TRBJ1-1, with a tentative D call TRBD1 (5 bases). V lost 2 bases to trimming and J lost 7 bases, with 17 bases between them. The length of the CDR3 is 15 residues. In germline, CDR1 is WSHSY, CDR2 SAAADI. CDR3: CASSERATLGGEAFF. The CDR3 nucleotides are TGCGCCAGCAGTGAGAGGGCAACACTTGGGGGTGAAGCTTTCTTT.

The chain combines TRBV28 with TRBJ2-7; D remains ambiguous. Germline V CDR1 and CDR2: MDHEN, SYDVKM. This CDR3 has 13 amino acids. The V end was cut by 8 bases, the J end by 3 bases, with 14 bases between. CDR3 nucleotides: TGTGCCAGCCTAACCCAGGTAAACTACGAGCAGTACTTC. This gives the protein CASLTQVNYEQYF.

This clonotype was recorded many times. The rearrangement links TRBV4-3 to TRBJ1-2; D not certain. This CDR3 contains 14 residues. Trimming removed 0 bases from V and 3 bases from J, with 8 bases in between. The germline V gene has CDR1 LGHNA and CDR2 YSLEER. CDR3 amino acids: CASSQDMGYYGYTF. The DNA for the CDR3 is TGCGCCAGCAGCCAAGATATGGGATACTATGGCTACACCTTC.

The sample holds many counts of this clonotype. This rearrangement joins TRBV6-2 or TRBV6-3 to TRBJ2-2; D not resolved. Per germline, CDR1 MNHEY and CDR2 SVGEGT. This CDR3 region has 13 residues. The V end lost 2 bases, the J end lost 7 bases, and 8 bases lay between the germline ends. The CDR3 is CASSYVFFGELFF. The CDR3, as DNA: TGTGCCAGCAGTTACGTCTTTTTCGGGGAGCTGTTTTTT.